This T cell receptor (beta chain) comes out of a study of blood T cell repertoires in COVID-19. Clones were read by immunoSEQ multiplex PCR, and TCRdb kept only the in-frame ones, dropping some. The sample consists of about 230,000 clones, 88% of them appearing once. The CDR3 is 13 amino acids. Trimming took 5 bases from V and 5 from J; bases not matched to a gene: 0. The germline V gene encodes CDR1 KGHSH and CDR2 LQKENI. The sample consisted of peripheral blood. The V gene is TRBV18, the J gene TRBJ1-5; 10 nucleotides align to TRBD1. This clonotype was sampled from a woman aged 60-75 years with acute or convalescent COVID-19. CDR3 region: CASSGQGDQPQHF. The CDR3 nucleotides are TGTGCCAGCTCAGGACAGGGGGATCAGCCCCAGCATTTT. Together with reference TRBV18 and TRBJ1-5, the CDR3 gives the full variable domain: NAGVMQNPRHLVRRRGQEARLRCSPMKGHSHVYWYRQLPEEGLKFMVYLQKENIIDESGMPKERFSAEFPKEGPSILRIQQVVRGDSAAYFCASSGQGDQPQHFGDGTRLSIL.